This T cell receptor (beta chain) was sequenced for a study of blood T cell repertoires in COVID-19. Method: immunoSEQ multiplex PCR; TCRdb's copy keeps in-frame clones and lacks some. The data hold just under 80,000 clones, with approximately 82% observed a single time. Sequencing was carried out using peripheral blood. The TCR comes from a woman aged 65 to 85 with acute or convalescent COVID-19.

The CDR3 here is CACTGTAGNTIYF. The CDR3 nucleotides read TGTGCCTGTACCGGGACTGCTGGAAACACCATATATTTT. V and J are TRBV30 and TRBJ1-3; D perhaps matches TRBD1 (5 bases). Germline V gene sequence: CDR1 GTSNPN, CDR2 SVGIG (reference sequence). V was shortened by 6 bases and J by 2 bases, with 11 bases between the two germline ends. This CDR3 spans 13 amino acids.